The T cell receptor beta chain described here comes from a study of blood T cell repertoires in COVID-19. Per germline, CDR1 GTSNPN and CDR2 SVGIG (reference sequence). The CDR3 spans 13 residues. V was clipped by 4 bases and J by 1 base; unmatched bases: 1. Using immunoSEQ multiplex PCR, the repertoire was profiled, and TCRdb retains in-frame clones only, with some absent. The table records under 200,000 clones, around 80% of them present only once. Participants reported their clinical history, and cohort assignment relied on those reports. The source is an older woman who had recovered from COVID-19. This chain joins TRBV30 and TRBJ1-3; 7 positions match TRBD1. Input material: PBMCs or T cells enriched from blood (not recorded which). The CDR3 protein is CAWIRGSGNTIYF. The CDR3 nucleotides are TGTGCCTGGATCAGGGGGTCTGGAAACACCATATATTTT.